This entry lists 7 T cell receptor beta chains sequenced from one sample in a study of PD-1 blockade in classical Hodgkin lymphoma. Brentuximab vedotin exposure varied, and every patient relapsed after autologous stem cell transplantation. The method was immunoSEQ multiplex PCR; TCRdb's version includes in-frame clones alone and lacks a portion of them. The data show 40,000 to 45,000 clones, around three quarters seen once. The sequenced sample was peripheral blood mononuclear cells (PBMCs), obtained before the second cycle of nivolumab. Receptors originate from a human donor with classical Hodgkin lymphoma.

This chain joins TRBV4-1 and TRBJ2-1; 11 bases are a match to TRBD1. Germline lookup yields CDR1 MGHRA and CDR2 YSYEKL. V was pared by 4 bases and J by 6 bases, with 5 bases of the junction left unmatched. CDR3 size: 15 residues. CDR3 region: CASSLGQGAPNEQFF. DNA of the CDR3: TGCGCCAGCAGCCTCGGACAGGGGGCGCCCAATGAGCAGTTCTTC.

This sequence joins TRBV19 and TRBJ1-3; 7 nucleotides agree with TRBD1. J gave up 0 bases and V 10 bases, and 12 bases lay outside the gene matches. The CDR3 has 16 amino acids. Germline-derived CDR1 and CDR2 are LNHDA and SQIVND (reference sequence). CDR3 in DNA: TGTGCCACCGAGAAGGGACAGCCGAGCTCTGGAAACACCATATATTTT. Protein: CATEKGQPSSGNTIYF.

This chain connects TRBV10-3 to TRBJ1-5; 11 bases are shared with TRBD1. CDR1 and CDR2 (germline): ENHRY, SYGVKD. The CDR3 has 17 residues. V lost 0 bases to trimming and J lost 0 bases; unmatched junction nucleotides: 1. The CDR3 sequence: CAISESDRGPSNQPQHF. The DNA of the CDR3 is TGTGCCATCAGTGAGTCGGACAGGGGGCCTAGCAATCAGCCCCAGCATTTT.

The chain links TRBV27 to TRBJ2-2; 14 bases align to TRBD2. Germline lookup yields CDR1 MNHEY and CDR2 SMNVEV (reference sequence). V lost 4 bases, J lost 8 bases, and 6 bases stayed unmatched. The CDR3 totals 16 residues. The CDR3 DNA follows: TGTGCCAGCAGTTCGCGACTAGCGGGGGGGTTGGGGGAGCTGTTTTTT. Protein product: CASSSRLAGGLGELFF.

V usage is TRBV5-8 and J usage is TRBJ2-7; TRBD1 or TRBD2 may be the D gene (5 bases each). This CDR3 contains 12 residues. V was shortened by 4 bases and J by 3 bases, with 8 bases between the two germline ends. Germline V gene data show CDR1 as SGHTS and CDR2 as YDEGEE. DNA of the CDR3: TGTGCCAGCAGCCGGGACCGCTACGAGCAGTACTTC. This gives the protein CASSRDRYEQYF.

This clone was detected only a few times. This CDR3 is CASSTGTSGRANNEQFF. CDR3 bases: TGTGCCAGCAGCACCGGGACTAGCGGGAGGGCCAACAATGAGCAGTTCTTC. V usage is TRBV7-9 and J usage is TRBJ2-1, with TRBD2 matching 16 bases. The CDR3 runs 17 residues. V gave up 5 bases and J gave up 5 bases; unmatched junction bases: 6. The germline V gene encodes CDR1 SEHNR and CDR2 FQNEAQ (reference sequence). Looking up the rest from reference TRBV7-9 and TRBJ2-1 gives the full variable domain: DTGVSQNPRHKITKRGQNVTFRCDPISEHNRLYWYRQTLGQGPEFLTYFQNEAQLEKSRLLSDRFSAERPKGSFSTLEIQRTEQGDSAMYLCASSTGTSGRANNEQFFGPGTRLTVL.

This chain joins TRBV11-2 and TRBJ2-3, with 7 bases aligning to TRBD2. V shed 6 bases and J 4 bases; nucleotides not matched to a gene: 4. Germline V gives CDR1 SGHAT, CDR2 FQNNGV. CDR3 size: 13 residues. In DNA, the CDR3 is TGTGCCAGCAGAAGACTAGCTGCAGATACGCAGTATTTT. This gives the protein CASRRLAADTQYF.